Below are 18 T cell receptor beta chains sequenced from a single sample in a study of molecular identifiers for immune sequencing clone quantification. Each CDR3 protein gets one entry after TCRdb re-called the PCR reads with MiXCR. The sample includes about 640,000 distinct CDR3 sequences, around 20% of them seen just once. Sequenced: naive CD8+ T cells from blood, with Jurkat cell RNA spiked in. Regarding subset: FACS-sorted CD8+CD4-CCR7+CD45RA+ naive T cells. These TCRs come from a human donor in good health. Some libraries in this study had Jurkat cell RNA spiked in.

As to this clonotype: A much larger clone is a single base away; this may be a read error. The V call is TRBV10-3, the J call TRBJ2-5; the match to TRBD2 covers 10 bases. Per the germline V gene, CDR1 is ENHRY and CDR2 is SYGVKD. The CDR3 spans 14 residues. V was clipped by 8 bases and J by 2 bases; unmatched bases: 5. CDR3 DNA sequence: TGTGCCATCGGCCCACTAGCGGGGCAAGAGACCCAGTACTTC. Its translation: CAIGPLAGQETQYF.

This clonotype was detected many times. This chain connects TRBV28 to TRBJ2-1, with a tentative D call TRBD1 (5 bases). The CDR3 covers 13 residues. V shed 8 bases and J shed 14 bases, with 22 bases lying between them. The germline V gene encodes CDR1 MDHEN and CDR2 SYDVKM. The CDR3 DNA is TGTGCCAGCCGCTCCGGGCAGGGCAGGGAAGAGTTCTTC. This sequence encodes CASRSGQGREEFF.

In the case of this clonotype: A much larger clone differs by one base, so this may be a read error. The chain carries TRBV6-6 and TRBJ1-1, with a tentative D call TRBD1 (6 bases). The CDR3 is 13 residues long. Germline CDR1 is MNHNY and CDR2 is SVGAGI (reference sequence). V shed 10 bases and J shed 0 bases, with 12 bases lying between them. CDR3 amino acids: CATYREMNTEAFF. CDR3 bases: TGTGCCACATACAGGGAAATGAACACTGAAGCTTTCTTT.

This clonotype was detected many times. The chain recombines TRBV30 with TRBJ2-6; no reliable D call. The length of the CDR3 is 15 residues. Deletions cut 6 bases from V and 0 bases from J, with 12 bases between. Germline V gene lookup returns CDR1 GTSNPN and CDR2 SVGIG (reference sequence). The CDR3 coding sequence is TGTGCCTGTTTGCTGGGCCTCTCTGGGGCCAACGTCCTGACTTTC. This gives the protein CACLLGLSGANVLTF.

This clonotype was seen more than once but under ten times. A much larger clonotype is one base distant, so this may be a read error. The chain has TRBV4-1 and TRBJ1-2; D not resolved. Germline values: CDR1 MGHRA, CDR2 YSYEKL. The CDR3 consists of 16 residues. Here the CDR3 DNA reads TGCGCCTGCAGCCAAGATCAAAAGGGAAGAAACTATGGCTACACCTTC. Translation gives CACSQDQKGRNYGYTF.

This clonotype was seen repeatedly, ten times or more. The chain is built from TRBV6-5 and TRBJ2-7, with 9 bases identical to TRBD1. V lost 4 bases and J lost 4; bases outside the gene matches: 5. Germline V lookup: CDR1 MNHEY, CDR2 SVGAGI. The CDR3 consists of 14 residues. CDR3 sequence: CASSFIGTGYEQYF. For the CDR3, the DNA is TGTGCCAGCAGTTTCATCGGGACAGGGTACGAGCAGTACTTC.

This clonotype was recorded at least ten times. The J gene is TRBJ2-3, the V gene TRBV20-1, with D tentatively TRBD2 (8 bases). The CDR3 runs 16 residues. Trimming removed 5 bases at V and 2 bases at J, with 20 bases between. The germline V gene has CDR1 DFQATT and CDR2 SNEGSKA (reference sequence). CDR3 nucleotides: TGCAGTGCTCCAGAGGGGGCGGGGGGTTACACAGATACGCAGTATTTT. Protein product: CSAPEGAGGYTDTQYF.

The gene calls are TRBV7-2 and TRBJ1-1; no clear D. Trimming removed 3 bases from V and 11 bases from J, with 16 bases in between. The germline gives CDR1 SGHTA, CDR2 FQGNSA. The length of the CDR3 is 13 residues. CDR3 amino acids: CASSLVVSEDAFF. CDR3 in DNA: TGTGCCAGCAGCTTGGTTGTTTCAGAGGATGCTTTCTTT. Full variable domain (rest looked up from reference TRBV7-2 and TRBJ1-1): GAGVSQSPSNKVTEKGKDVELRCDPISGHTALYWYRQSLGQGLEFLIYFQGNSAPDKSGLPSDRFSAERTGGSVSTLTIQRTQQEDSAVYLCASSLVVSEDAFFGQGTRLTVV.

The chain employs TRBV4-1 and TRBJ2-7; possibly TRBD2 for D (6 bases). Trimming pared 4 bases from V and 0 bases from J, leaving 13 bases between. This CDR3 has 15 residues. Germline CDR1 and CDR2: MGHRA and YSYEKL. DNA for the CDR3: TGCGCCAGCAGCCGCGGGACGCCAAGCTCCTACGAGCAGTACTTC. Translated, it gives CASSRGTPSSYEQYF.

This clonotype came up many times. This chain uses TRBV2 with TRBJ2-7; 10 bases map to TRBD2. The germline V gene encodes CDR1 SNHLY and CDR2 FYNNEI. This CDR3 is 20 amino acids long. Trimming removed 4 bases from V and 0 bases from J; junction bases left unmatched: 18. This CDR3 is CASSGGEREGPKEDSYEQYF. In nucleotides, the CDR3 is TGTGCCAGCAGTGGAGGGGAGCGGGAGGGCCCAAAAGAGGACTCCTACGAGCAGTACTTC.

A word on this clonotype: Since a far larger clone is one base different, this is likely a read error. V is TRBV7-9 and J is TRBJ1-1, with D unresolved. The CDR3 is 12 residues long. Germline CDR1 SEHNR, CDR2 FQNEAQ (reference sequence). The CDR3: CASSPLGTEALF. In DNA form, the CDR3 reads TGTGCCAGCAGCCCATTAGGAACTGAAGCTCTCTTT.

Many counts were recorded for this clonotype. V and J are TRBV2 and TRBJ2-2; TRBD2 matches 12 bases. This CDR3 spans 17 amino acids. Germline assignment: CDR1 SNHLY and CDR2 FYNNEI. The V segment lost 8 bases and the J segment 3 bases; nucleotides outside the gene matches: 10. The CDR3 DNA reads TGTGCCAGCGCCCCGACTAGCGGGAGTCTGTACACCGGGGAGCTGTTTTTT. Translated, it gives CASAPTSGSLYTGELFF.

This clonotype has at least ten counts. V and J are TRBV5-4 and TRBJ2-2, with D possibly being TRBD2 (6 bases). CDR1 SGHNT and CDR2 YYREEE come from the germline V gene (reference sequence). V was cut by 6 bases and J by 4 bases, with 13 bases left in between. The CDR3 contains 14 residues. As DNA, the CDR3 is TGTGCCAGCACCAGGGAGGTTGGCACCGGGGAGCTGTTTTTT. This gives the protein CASTREVGTGELFF.

This clonotype was recorded at least ten times. The chain is built from TRBV5-1 and TRBJ2-4; D gene uncertain. CDR3 size: 13 residues. Trimming cost V 3 bases and J 8 bases, with 12 bases left between them. Germline loops: CDR1 SGHRS, CDR2 YFSETQ. The CDR3 loop reads CASSYTGSDIQYF. CDR3 bases: TGCGCCAGCAGCTATACCGGGTCTGACATTCAGTACTTC.

Turning to this clonotype: It may be a read error: a sequence one base away is much more abundant. The CDR3 end shows no conserved phenylalanine or tryptophan, and so a read error is likely. DNA of the CDR3: TGTGCCAGTAGTATCGGAGATTATGGCTACACCTCC. Translating it yields CASSIGDYGYTS. The rearrangement uses TRBV19 and TRBJ1-2; D gene unclear. V lost 3 bases to trimming and J lost 5 bases, with 7 bases between them. The CDR3 is made up of 12 amino acids. CDR1 is LNHDA, CDR2 SQIVND, per germline (reference sequence).

This clonotype occurred many times. The chain links TRBV5-6 to TRBJ2-7, with a tentative D call TRBD1 (5 bases). V lost 4 bases to trimming and J lost 0 bases, with 14 bases between them. CDR3 length equals 15 residues. Germline V gives CDR1 SGHDT, CDR2 YYEEEE. The CDR3 loop is CASSPYRNFSYEQYF. The CDR3, as DNA: TGTGCCAGCAGCCCCTACAGGAATTTCTCCTACGAGCAGTACTTC.

The chain employs TRBV11-2 and TRBJ1-1; the D gene is possibly TRBD1 (5 bases). This CDR3 spans 15 amino acids. Germline V gene data show CDR1 as SGHAT and CDR2 as FQNNGV. V shed 0 bases and J shed 5 bases, with 13 bases lying between them. The CDR3 region has the DNA TGTGCCAGCAGCTTAGATCCGTGGGGGGGGACTGAAGCTTTCTTT. Residues: CASSLDPWGGTEAFF. Together with reference TRBV11-2 and TRBJ1-1, the CDR3 gives the full variable domain: EAGVAQSPRYKIIEKRQSVAFWCNPISGHATLYWYQQILGQGPKLLIQFQNNGVVDDSQLPKDRFSAERLKGVDSTLKIQPAKLEDSAVYLCASSLDPWGGTEAFFGQGTRLTVV.

At least ten counts were recorded for this clonotype. The chain joins TRBV3-1 to TRBJ2-3, with D uncertain. CDR1 is LGHDT, CDR2 YNNKEL, per germline (reference sequence). V was pared by 1 base and J by 2 bases, with 4 bases between. This CDR3 is 13 amino acids long. The CDR3 loop is CASSQVNTDTQYF. As DNA, the CDR3 is TGTGCCAGCAGCCAAGTTAACACAGATACGCAGTATTTT.